The 14 T cell receptor beta chains below all came from one sample that was sequenced in a study of a mutant IDH1 vaccine in newly diagnosed glioma. Using immunoSEQ multiplex PCR, the repertoire was profiled, and TCRdb retains in-frame clones only, with some absent. This table holds about 54,000 clones, approximately 80% found once. Time point given: week 35, safety follow-up. In every dose of vaccine, 300 ug of mutant IDH1 20-mer peptide was given alongside topical imiquimod. Their target antigens are unknown. The sample here was PBMCs, taken from a glioma patient whose treatment included an IDH1 peptide vaccine. The receptors stem from a woman aged 18-29 years with glioma.

The chain links TRBV2 to TRBJ2-7; D ambiguous. The V end was cut by 6 bases, the J end by 1 base, with 10 bases between. Germline CDR1 SNHLY, CDR2 FYNNEI. The length of the CDR3 is 13 residues. CDR3 DNA: TGTGCCAGCAGCCCGACGGTATCCTACGAGCAGTACTTC. Translating gives CASSPTVSYEQYF.

V is TRBV11-2 and J is TRBJ2-7; D is ambiguous. Germline CDR1 and CDR2: SGHAT and FQNNGV. Deletions cut 4 bases from V and 6 bases from J, with 13 bases between. This CDR3 has 13 amino acids. The DNA for the CDR3 is TGTGCCAGCAGCTCCCCCAAGAGCCTCGAGCAGTACTTC. Its protein is CASSSPKSLEQYF.

This sequence joins TRBV2 and TRBJ2-7; no clear D. This CDR3 spans 13 amino acids. Looked up from germline, CDR1 is SNHLY and CDR2 is FYNNEI. V was clipped by 5 bases and J by 3 bases, with 11 bases between them. The CDR3 DNA is TGTGCCAGCAGTCCTCTCGTCGGCTACGAGCAGTACTTC. As protein: CASSPLVGYEQYF. Full variable domain (missing parts from reference TRBV2 and TRBJ2-7): EPEVTQTPSHQVTQMGQEVILRCVPISNHLYFYWYRQILGQKVEFLVSFYNNEISEKSEIFDDQFSVERPDGSNFTLKIRSTKLEDSAMYFCASSPLVGYEQYFGPGTRLTVT.

This chain links TRBV11-3 with TRBJ2-1, with 9 nucleotides matching TRBD2. Trimming cost V 1 base and J 7 bases; bases outside gene matches: 8. The CDR3 consists of 16 residues. Germline V gene sequence: CDR1 SGHNT, CDR2 YENEEA. The CDR3 region has the DNA TGTGCCAGCAGCTTAGTTCGCCCTAGCGGGACGAATGAGCAGTTCTTC. Protein product: CASSLVRPSGTNEQFF.

The chain recombines TRBV6-1 with TRBJ1-2, with TRBD1 matching over 10 bases. The CDR3 covers 14 residues. Germline V gene lookup returns CDR1 MNHNS and CDR2 SASEGT. With V trimmed by 6 bases and J by 6 bases, 7 bases remained unmatched. The CDR3 is CASSGTGDVDGYTF. In nucleotides, the CDR3 is TGTGCCAGCAGCGGGACAGGGGACGTTGATGGCTACACCTTC.

The chain combines TRBV30 with TRBJ2-1; 15 bases are a match to TRBD2. Germline values: CDR1 GTSNPN, CDR2 SVGIG (reference sequence). The CDR3 loop spans 13 amino acids. V was pared by 8 bases and J by 10 bases, with 6 bases of the junction left unmatched. The CDR3 here is CARGLAGGKEQFF. DNA of the CDR3: TGTGCCCGGGGACTAGCGGGAGGAAAGGAGCAGTTCTTC.

The chain couples TRBV6-6 to TRBJ1-1; perhaps TRBD1 as D (5 bases). Germline assignment: CDR1 MNHNY and CDR2 SVGAGI (reference sequence). Trimming took off 5 bases at V and 11 bases at J, with 12 bases between the two ends. The CDR3 runs 11 residues. The CDR3: CASSPDKFAFF. CDR3 DNA sequence: TGTGCCAGCAGTCCGGACAAGTTCGCTTTCTTT.

The chain couples TRBV15 to TRBJ1-4, with D unresolved. Germline V gene sequence: CDR1 LNHNV, CDR2 YYDKDF (reference sequence). With 0 bases removed from V and 4 bases from J, the gap between germline ends came to 9 bases. This CDR3 has 15 residues. The CDR3 DNA is TGTGCCACCAGCAGAGATGTTAGGGATAATGAAAAACTGTTTTTT. Translation gives CATSRDVRDNEKLFF.

The chain joins TRBV4-3 to TRBJ2-3, with D possibly being TRBD1 or TRBD2 (5 bases each). The CDR3 sequence is 19 residues long. Germline V lookup: CDR1 LGHNA, CDR2 YSLEER. Trimming left V 0 bases short and J 1 base short, with 20 bases between. CDR3 sequence (DNA): TGCGCCAGCAGCCAAGATGCGCCGGGGCGATTCGGGGGCACAGATACGCAGTATTTT. Translation: CASSQDAPGRFGGTDTQYF.

Here the CDR3 reads CASSEGDRGAAGANVLTF. In nucleotides, the CDR3 is TGTGCCAGCAGTGAGGGGGACAGGGGGGCTGCTGGGGCCAACGTCCTGACTTTC. V and J are TRBV6-1 and TRBJ2-6; TRBD1 matches at 11 bases. Trimming removed 3 bases from V and 2 bases from J; junction bases left unmatched: 6. The CDR3 totals 18 residues. Per the germline V gene, CDR1 is MNHNS and CDR2 is SASEGT.

As for this clone: Different DNA sequences within this sample yield the same CDR3. The chain recombines TRBV7-2 with TRBJ1-5; a possible D gene is TRBD1 (5 bases). The CDR3 is made up of 14 amino acids. V gave up 5 bases and J gave up 4 bases, with 12 bases separating them. Germline-derived CDR1 and CDR2 are SGHTA and FQGNSA. The CDR3 loop is CASSLGGRNQPQHF. The CDR3 DNA reads as TGTGCCAGCAGCCTGGGGGGAAGAAATCAGCCCCAGCATTTT.

The gene calls are TRBV2 and TRBJ1-2; D is possibly TRBD1 (6 bases). The CDR3 runs to 17 residues. V was cut by 5 bases and J by 1 base, with 20 bases left in between. CDR1 and CDR2 (germline): SNHLY, FYNNEI. This chain's CDR3 is CASSHSGALQGNYGYTF. Here the CDR3 DNA reads TGTGCCAGCAGTCACAGCGGGGCCCTACAGGGTAACTATGGCTACACCTTC.

This clone was found once. The chain links TRBV12-5 to TRBJ1-3; a weak D match, TRBD1 (6 bases). Germline CDR1 reads LGHNT; CDR2 reads FRNRAP. Between the trimmed V and J ends, which lost 4 bases and 6 bases, there was a span of 7 bases. The CDR3 spans 12 residues. The CDR3 DNA sequence: TGTGCTAGTGGTTCAGGGGTAAACACCATATATTTT. Protein product: CASGSGVNTIYF.

CDR3 in amino acids: CASSLWGGRAVGQFF. The CDR3 nucleotides are TGTGCCAGCAGTTTATGGGGGGGGAGGGCCGTGGGGCAGTTCTTC. The V and J genes are TRBV27 and TRBJ2-1, with 7 bases lining up with TRBD2. Unmatched junction bases numbered 12, after V lost 1 base and J lost 12 bases. CDR1 MNHEY and CDR2 SMNVEV come from the germline V gene (reference sequence). The CDR3 runs 15 residues.